This T cell receptor (beta chain) was sequenced during a study of cytomegalovirus exposure and HLA in healthy donors. PCR was performed using 60 Vbeta and 13 Jbeta primers. TCRdb's copy holds only in-frame clones and misses some; the assay was immunoSEQ multiplex PCR. Found here are about 190,000 clones, 60% to 80% of them singletons; the top ten hold less than 4%. Germline values: CDR1 SGHNT, CDR2 YYREEE (reference sequence). With V trimmed by 5 bases and J by 2 bases, 4 bases remained unmatched. The CDR3 runs to 14 residues. When sampled, the donors appeared nominally healthy, though they likely had unrecorded immune exposures.

The V gene is TRBV5-4, the J gene TRBJ2-7; TRBD1 matches at 10 bases. Sequences were obtained from PBMCs. The receptor comes from a woman aged 30 to 39 in good health and CMV-seropositive. The CDR3 protein is CASRPGTGAYEQYF. CDR3 nucleotide sequence: TGTGCCAGCAGGCCCGGGACAGGGGCCTACGAGCAGTACTTC.